Listed below are T cell receptor beta chains from one sample, sequenced in a study of shared clonotypes between healthy human individuals. Only in-frame clones appear in the TCRdb table, and some are missing; sequencing was by immunoSEQ multiplex PCR. The profile covers about 2,500,000 clones, with over 85% appearing a single time and over 0.12% taken by the ten largest. Sequenced sample: naive CD4+ T cells sorted from blood. The receptor set was obtained from a man between 18 and 29 years old in good health. Each CDR3 is given with its conserved first and last residue. The order of the fields is clone size, J gene, D gene, V gene, CDR3 DNA, CDR3 protein. A D gene is named only where the DNA matches it firmly. Clone sizes are given selectively: once, few, many, or a class where the clone is expanded.

NA TRBJ2-3 TRBD2 TRBV5-4 TGTGCCAGCAGACGGAGCGGGGTCCCAGATACGCAGTATTTT CASRRSGVPDTQYF
NA TRBJ1-4 NA TRBV28 TGTGCCAGCAGTCCGTCCGGTAATGAAAAACTGTTTTTT CASSPSGNEKLFF
NA TRBJ2-5 NA TRBV6-5 TGTGCCAGCAGTTCTGGCGCCCGGGGGACCCAGTACTTC CASSSGARGTQYF
NA TRBJ2-1 NA TRBV10-3 TGTGCCATCAGCGTAAATCGGGCCGAGGGCTCCTACAATGAGCAGTTCTTC CAISVNRAEGSYNEQFF
NA TRBJ1-5 NA TRBV15 TGTGCCACCAGCACCCAAGGTAGCAATCAGCCCCAGCATTTT CATSTQGSNQPQHF
NA TRBJ1-2 NA TRBV7-2 TGTGCCAGCAGCTTAGAAACTACTCGGCATGGCTACACCTTC CASSLETTRHGYTF
NA TRBJ1-1 NA TRBV7-9 TGTGCCAGCGCTGGACAGATGAACACTGAAGCTTTCTTT CASAGQMNTEAFF
NA TRBJ1-1 NA TRBV5-1 TGCGCCAGCTTAGGACAGCCCGACACTGAAGCTTTCTTT CASLGQPDTEAFF
NA TRBJ2-7 NA TRBV2 TGTGCCAGCAGTGAACGCCAAACCTACGAGCAGTACTTC CASSERQTYEQYF
NA TRBJ2-2 NA TRBV10-2 TGCGCCAGCACCCAGGGGATATTTGACACCGGGGAGCTGTTTTTT CASTQGIFDTGELFF
NA TRBJ2-5 NA TRBV9 TGTGCCAGCAGCCCACGGGGTAGTGAGACCCAGTACTTC CASSPRGSETQYF
NA TRBJ2-7 NA TRBV7-2 TGTGCCAGCAGCTTAAGCCGCTTTTACGAGCAGTACTTC CASSLSRFYEQYF
once TRBJ2-5 NA TRBV4-1 TGCGCCAGCAGCCCTGGGGGGTGGATTGGAGAGACCCAGTACTTC CASSPGGWIGETQYF